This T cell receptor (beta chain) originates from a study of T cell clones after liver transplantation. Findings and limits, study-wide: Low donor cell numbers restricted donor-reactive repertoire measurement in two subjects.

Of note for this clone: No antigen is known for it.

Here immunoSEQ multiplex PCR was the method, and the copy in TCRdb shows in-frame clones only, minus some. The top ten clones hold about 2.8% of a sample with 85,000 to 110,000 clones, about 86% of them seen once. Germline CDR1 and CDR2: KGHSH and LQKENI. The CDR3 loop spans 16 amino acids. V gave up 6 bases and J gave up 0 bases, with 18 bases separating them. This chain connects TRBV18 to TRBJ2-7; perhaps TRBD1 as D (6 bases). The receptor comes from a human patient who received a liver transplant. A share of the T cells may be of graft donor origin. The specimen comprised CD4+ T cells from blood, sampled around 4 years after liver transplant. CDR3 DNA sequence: TGTGCCAGCTCTGGCAATCCGGGACATAGCTCCTACGAGCAGTACTTC. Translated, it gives CASSGNPGHSSYEQYF.